This TCR beta chain was sequenced in a study of spatial heterogeneity in lung cancer. As for the study in general: A consistent excess of beta-chain over alpha-chain sequences was detected. General study points: Blood carried ubiquitous expanded tumor TCRs more at resection than follow-up.

The CDR3 extends over 15 amino acids. Between the trimmed V and J ends, which lost 5 bases and 0 bases, there was a span of 11 bases. Germline CDR1 reads LGHDT; CDR2 reads YNNKEL (reference sequence). About this clonotype itself: Its target is not known.

The time point was: sample taken at primary tumor resection. The sequenced material consisted of unsorted whole RNA from tumor, nontumor lung or frozen PBMC. The 70 or so donors had untreated early-stage non-small cell lung cancer. TCR cDNA molecules each had a unique molecular identifier. TCRdb recomputed calls from the 5' RACE reads with MiXCR, one row per CDR3 protein. The data contain 82,000 or so distinct CDR3 sequences, roughly 12% of them seen just once; the ten biggest clones take up under 5.5%. The clonotype originates from a male donor with early-stage non-small cell lung cancer. The sequencing used PBMCs, collected at surgery. The chain joins TRBV3-1 to TRBJ2-4; tentatively, D is TRBD1 (5 bases). The CDR3 loop is CASSSGFLAKNIQYF. CDR3 DNA sequence: TGTGCCAGCAGCTCAGGGTTTTTAGCCAAAAACATTCAGTACTTC.